The 4 T cell receptor beta chains below all came from one sample that was sequenced in a study of OX40 agonist ivuxolimab in advanced cancers. The protocol was immunoSEQ multiplex PCR, while the TCRdb copy is restricted to in-frame clones and leaves out a portion. This sample yields 56,000 or so clones, of which about four fifths are seen a single time; roughly 4.7% belongs to the top ten. The sequencing here drew on CD4+ or CD8+ T cells sorted from blood, taken in a trial of the OX40 agonist ivuxolimab. The receptors here all came from an adult with an advanced solid tumor such as melanoma, head and neck, liver or kidney cancer.

The CDR3 DNA sequence: TGTGCCAGCAGTTACTCGAATCCAGGCCCGAGCCAGTACTTC. Encoded protein: CASSYSNPGPSQYF. The rearrangement joins TRBV6-6 to TRBJ2-5; D ambiguous. V was shortened by 0 bases and J by 10 bases, with 15 bases between the two germline ends. This CDR3 is built from 14 residues. The V gene's germline CDR1 is MNHNY and CDR2 SVGAGI (reference sequence).

This chain joins TRBV7-8 and TRBJ2-7, with TRBD2 matching over 10 bases. CDR3 length: 15 residues. V dropped 4 bases and J dropped 3; count of bases not matched to a gene: 6. Germline values: CDR1 SGHVS, CDR2 FQNEAQ. Written as DNA, the CDR3 is TGTGCCAGCAGCTCACCGACTAGCGGGTTCTACGAGCAGTACTTC. Amino acid sequence: CASSSPTSGFYEQYF.

This sequence joins TRBV20-1 and TRBJ2-2; D call uncertain. The CDR3 covers 11 residues. Per germline, CDR1 DFQATT and CDR2 SNEGSKA (reference sequence). V gave up 6 bases and J gave up 7 bases, with 9 bases separating them. In DNA form, the CDR3 reads TGCAGTGCAGGAAGTTACGGGGAGCTGTTTTTT. It codes for CSAGSYGELFF.

The CDR3 region is CASSPGLAVPGEQYF. Written as DNA, the CDR3 is TGTGCCAGCAGCCCAGGACTAGCGGTTCCTGGCGAGCAGTACTTC. The rearrangement uses TRBV7-9 and TRBJ2-7; TRBD2 aligns across 10 bases. CDR3 length equals 15 residues. Germline V gene lookup returns CDR1 SEHNR and CDR2 FQNEAQ (reference sequence). The trim removed 5 bases at V and 6 bases at J, leaving 10 bases unmatched.